This TCR beta chain was identified in a study of long-term antiretroviral therapy in people with HIV. Run at survey level, the immunoSEQ assay was version v3.0. Data came from immunoSEQ multiplex PCR; TCRdb stores just in-frame clones and leaves some out. The sample includes under 15,000 clones, 70% to 85% of them seen just once. Per germline, CDR1 SGHTA and CDR2 FQGTGA. This CDR3 comprises 14 residues. The J segment lost 3 bases and the V segment lost 5 bases, leaving 6 bases of the junction unmatched. This chain joins TRBV7-3 and TRBJ2-7; 8 nucleotides match TRBD1. The sample here was unsorted PBMCs, taken 3.1 years before starting antiretroviral therapy. This TCR derives from a man between 40 and 49 years old with HIV. DNA for the CDR3: TGTGCCAGCAGCCCACAGGGGGGAGGCTACGAGCAGTACTTC. The encoded protein is CASSPQGGGYEQYF. Drawing the rest from reference TRBV7-3 and TRBJ2-7, the complete variable domain is GAGVSQTPSNKVTEKGKYVELRCDPISGHTALYWYRQSLGQGPEFLIYFQGTGAADDSGLPNDRFFAVRPEGSVSTLKIQRTERGDSAVYLCASSPQGGGYEQYFGPGTRLTVT.